This T cell receptor beta chain was profiled in a study of T cells after yellow fever vaccination. Only a few counts were recorded for this clonotype. Via MiXCR, TCRdb re-called the 5' RACE reads, giving one row per CDR3 protein. The sample has 96,000 or so distinct CDR3 sequences; around 9.8% are singletons. Germline V CDR1 and CDR2: SGDLS, YYNGEE. The CDR3 extends over 15 amino acids. The germline V and J ends were trimmed by 0 bases and 1 base, with 11 bases remaining between them. This receptor was taken from a man aged 18-30 years who received the YFV17D yellow fever vaccine. Source: CD8+ T cells not binding an NS4B(214-222) dextramer, sorted from PBMCs, taken about 2 weeks after the first yellow fever vaccination. The chain links TRBV9 to TRBJ2-7, with D perhaps matching TRBD2 (7 bases). The CDR3 nucleotides read TGTGCCAGCAGCGTAGCCGGGGGGCCTTCCTACGAGCAGTACTTC. Residues: CASSVAGGPSYEQYF.